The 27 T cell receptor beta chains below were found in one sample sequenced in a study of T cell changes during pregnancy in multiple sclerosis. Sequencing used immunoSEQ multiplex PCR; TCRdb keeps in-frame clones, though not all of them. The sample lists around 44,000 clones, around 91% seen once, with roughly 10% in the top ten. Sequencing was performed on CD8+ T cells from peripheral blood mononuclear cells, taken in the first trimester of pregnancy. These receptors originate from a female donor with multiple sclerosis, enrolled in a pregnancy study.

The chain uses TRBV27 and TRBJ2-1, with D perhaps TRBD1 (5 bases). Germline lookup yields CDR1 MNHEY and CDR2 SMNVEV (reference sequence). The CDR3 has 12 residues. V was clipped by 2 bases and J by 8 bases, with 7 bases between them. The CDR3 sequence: CASSLGADEQFF. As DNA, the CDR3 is TGTGCCAGCAGTTTAGGGGCCGATGAGCAGTTCTTC.

CDR3 region: CASSFVPYEQYF. CDR3 nucleotides: TGTGCCAGCAGCTTCGTCCCCTACGAGCAGTACTTC. V usage is TRBV13 and J usage is TRBJ2-7; D uncertain. The CDR3 consists of 12 residues. CDR1 and CDR2 from the germline V gene are PRHDT and FYEKMQ (reference sequence). V shed 3 bases and J shed 2 bases, with 5 bases lying between them.

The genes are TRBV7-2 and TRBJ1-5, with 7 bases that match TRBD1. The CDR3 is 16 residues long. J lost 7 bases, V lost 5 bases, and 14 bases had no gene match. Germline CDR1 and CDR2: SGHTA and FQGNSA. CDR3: CASSVPETGSGQPQHF. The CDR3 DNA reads TGTGCCAGCAGCGTTCCAGAGACAGGGTCGGGGCAGCCCCAGCATTTT. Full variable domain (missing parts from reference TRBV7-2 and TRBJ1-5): GAGVSQSPSNKVTEKGKDVELRCDPISGHTALYWYRQSLGQGLEFLIYFQGNSAPDKSGLPSDRFSAERTGGSVSTLTIQRTQQEDSAVYLCASSVPETGSGQPQHFGDGTRLSIL.

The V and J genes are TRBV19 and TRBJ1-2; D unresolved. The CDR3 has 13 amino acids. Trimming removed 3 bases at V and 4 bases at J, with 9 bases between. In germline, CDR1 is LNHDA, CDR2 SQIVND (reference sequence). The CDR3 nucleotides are TGTGCCAGTAGTATGCGCAAGCTCTATGGCTACACCTTC. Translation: CASSMRKLYGYTF. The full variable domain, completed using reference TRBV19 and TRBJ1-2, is DGGITQSPKYLFRKEGQNVTLSCEQNLNHDAMYWYRQDPGQGLRLIYYSQIVNDFQKGDIAEGYSVSREKKESFPLTVTSAQKNPTAFYLCASSMRKLYGYTFGSGTRLTVV.

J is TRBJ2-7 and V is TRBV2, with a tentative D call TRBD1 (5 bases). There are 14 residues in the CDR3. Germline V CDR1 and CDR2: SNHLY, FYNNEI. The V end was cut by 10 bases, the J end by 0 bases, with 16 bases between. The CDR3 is CATQGPYSSYEQYF. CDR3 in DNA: TGTGCCACCCAGGGCCCATACAGCTCCTACGAGCAGTACTTC.

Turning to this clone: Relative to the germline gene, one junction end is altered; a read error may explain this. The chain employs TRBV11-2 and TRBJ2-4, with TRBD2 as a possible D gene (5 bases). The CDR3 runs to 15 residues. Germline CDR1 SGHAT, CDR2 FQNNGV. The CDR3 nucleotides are TGTGCCAGCACCTTAGAAAGGGAGACCAAAAACATTCAGTACTTC. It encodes CASTLERETKNIQYF.

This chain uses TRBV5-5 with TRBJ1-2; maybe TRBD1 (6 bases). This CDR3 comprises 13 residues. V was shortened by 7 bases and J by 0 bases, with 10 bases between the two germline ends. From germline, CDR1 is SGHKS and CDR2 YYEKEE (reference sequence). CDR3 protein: CASGGLANYGYTF. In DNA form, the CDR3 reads TGTGCCAGCGGGGGCCTAGCTAACTATGGCTACACCTTC.

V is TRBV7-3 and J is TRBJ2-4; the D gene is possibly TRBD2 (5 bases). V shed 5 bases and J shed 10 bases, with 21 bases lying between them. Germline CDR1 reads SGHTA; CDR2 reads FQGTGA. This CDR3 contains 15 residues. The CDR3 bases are TGTGCCAGCAGCCTGTCCGGCGGGCGTGGGAGTATTCAGTACTTC. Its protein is CASSLSGGRGSIQYF.

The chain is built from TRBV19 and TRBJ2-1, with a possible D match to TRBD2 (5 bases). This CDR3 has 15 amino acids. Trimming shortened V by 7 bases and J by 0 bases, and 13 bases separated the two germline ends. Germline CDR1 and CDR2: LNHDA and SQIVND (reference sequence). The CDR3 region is CASKVTTSSYNEQFF. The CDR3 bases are TGTGCCAGTAAAGTGACTACTAGCTCCTACAATGAGCAGTTCTTC.

The CDR3 nucleotides are TGTGCCAGCTGTGGCACAGGGGACTACAATGAGCAGTTCTTC. Translated, it gives CASCGTGDYNEQFF. The genes are TRBV27 and TRBJ2-1; TRBD1 aligns across 7 bases. CDR3 length equals 14 residues. The ends lost 8 bases at V and 3 bases at J; junction bases unmatched: 7. Germline CDR1 is MNHEY and CDR2 is SMNVEV (reference sequence).

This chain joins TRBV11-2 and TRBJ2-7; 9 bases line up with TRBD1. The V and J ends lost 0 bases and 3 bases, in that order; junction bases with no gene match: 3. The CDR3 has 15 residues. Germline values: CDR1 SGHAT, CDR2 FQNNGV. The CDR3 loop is CASSLEQGAVYEQYF. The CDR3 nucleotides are TGTGCCAGCAGCTTAGAACAGGGGGCAGTCTACGAGCAGTACTTC.

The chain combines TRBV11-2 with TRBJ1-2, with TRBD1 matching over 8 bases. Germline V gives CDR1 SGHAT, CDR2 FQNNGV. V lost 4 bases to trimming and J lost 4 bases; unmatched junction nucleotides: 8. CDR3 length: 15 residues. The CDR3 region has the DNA TGTGCCAGCAGCTCTGCAGGGGGCGAGGGCTATGGCTACACCTTC. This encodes CASSSAGGEGYGYTF. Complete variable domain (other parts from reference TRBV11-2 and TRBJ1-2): EAGVAQSPRYKIIEKRQSVAFWCNPISGHATLYWYQQILGQGPKLLIQFQNNGVVDDSQLPKDRFSAERLKGVDSTLKIQPAKLEDSAVYLCASSSAGGEGYGYTFGSGTRLTVV.

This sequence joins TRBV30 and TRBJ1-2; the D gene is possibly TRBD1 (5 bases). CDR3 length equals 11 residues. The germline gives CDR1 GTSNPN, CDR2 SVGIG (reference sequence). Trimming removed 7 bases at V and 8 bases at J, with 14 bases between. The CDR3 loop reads CAFTPGSGYTF. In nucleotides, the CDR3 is TGTGCCTTCACCCCAGGGTCCGGCTACACCTTC. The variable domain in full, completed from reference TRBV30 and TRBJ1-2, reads SQTIHQWPATLVQPVGSPLSLECTVEGTSNPNLYWYRQAAGRGLQLLFYSVGIGQISSEVPQNLSASRPQDRQFILSSKKLLLSDSGFYLCAFTPGSGYTFGSGTRLTVV.

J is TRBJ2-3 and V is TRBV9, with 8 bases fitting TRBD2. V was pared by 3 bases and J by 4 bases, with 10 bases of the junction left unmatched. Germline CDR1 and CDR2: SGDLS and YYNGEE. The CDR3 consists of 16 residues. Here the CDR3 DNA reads TGTGCCAGCAGCGGAGTTGGAGCGGGAGAGGCAGATACGCAGTATTTT. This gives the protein CASSGVGAGEADTQYF. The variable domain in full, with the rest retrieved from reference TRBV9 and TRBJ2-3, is DSGVTQTPKHLITATGQRVTLRCSPRSGDLSVYWYQQSLDQGLQFLIQYYNGEERAKGNILERFSAQQFPDLHSELNLSSLELGDSALYFCASSGVGAGEADTQYFGPGTRLTVL.

This chain's CDR3 is CASTKGRESYYEQYF. CDR3 in DNA: TGTGCCAGCACCAAAGGGAGAGAGTCGTACTACGAGCAGTACTTC. The chain carries TRBV11-2 and TRBJ2-7; TRBD2 is a possible D gene (5 bases). V was shortened by 7 bases and J by 3 bases, with 19 bases between the two germline ends. The germline V gene has CDR1 SGHAT and CDR2 FQNNGV. This CDR3 has 15 amino acids.

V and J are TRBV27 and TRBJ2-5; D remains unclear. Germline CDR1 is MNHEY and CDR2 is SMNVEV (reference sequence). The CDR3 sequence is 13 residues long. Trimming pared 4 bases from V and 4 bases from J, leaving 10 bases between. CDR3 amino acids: CASSWNPGETQYF. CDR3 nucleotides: TGTGCCAGCAGTTGGAACCCAGGAGAGACCCAGTACTTC.

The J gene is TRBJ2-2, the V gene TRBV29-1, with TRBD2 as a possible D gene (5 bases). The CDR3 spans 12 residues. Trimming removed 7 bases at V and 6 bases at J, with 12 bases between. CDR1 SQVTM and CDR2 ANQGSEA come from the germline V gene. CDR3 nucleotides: TGCAGCGCCCGTCGACTACCCGGGGAGCTGTTTTTT. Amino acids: CSARRLPGELFF.

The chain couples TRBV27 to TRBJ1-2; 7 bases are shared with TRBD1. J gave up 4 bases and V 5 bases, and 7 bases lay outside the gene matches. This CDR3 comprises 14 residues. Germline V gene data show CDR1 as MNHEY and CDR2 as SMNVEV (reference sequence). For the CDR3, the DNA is TGTGCCAGCAGTGGGATGACAGGGAGCTATGGCTACACCTTC. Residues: CASSGMTGSYGYTF.

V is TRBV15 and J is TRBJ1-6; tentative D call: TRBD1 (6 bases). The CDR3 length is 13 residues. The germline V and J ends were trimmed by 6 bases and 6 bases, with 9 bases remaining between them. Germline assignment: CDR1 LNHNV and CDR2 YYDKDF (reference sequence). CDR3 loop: CATREDSNSPLHF. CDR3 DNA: TGTGCCACCAGAGAGGACAGTAATTCACCCCTCCACTTT.

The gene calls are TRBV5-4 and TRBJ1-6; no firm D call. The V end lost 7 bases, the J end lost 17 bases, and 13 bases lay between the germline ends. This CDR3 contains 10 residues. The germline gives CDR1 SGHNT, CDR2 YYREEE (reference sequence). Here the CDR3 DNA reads TGTGCCAGCTCCCGGTTTTTTGTCCACTTT. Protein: CASSRFFVHF.

The CDR3 protein is CASSLSISYEQYF. The DNA for the CDR3 is TGTGCCAGCAGTTTATCCATCTCCTACGAGCAGTACTTC. This chain uses TRBV27 with TRBJ2-7; D gene uncertain. This CDR3 has 13 residues. V lost 0 bases to trimming and J lost 0 bases, with 3 bases between them. Germline V gene lookup returns CDR1 MNHEY and CDR2 SMNVEV (reference sequence).

This chain's CDR3 is CASSLRGHIRMNTEAFF. CDR3 in DNA: TGTGCCAGCAGCTTAAGGGGCCACATTAGGATGAACACTGAAGCTTTCTTT. V and J are TRBV7-2 and TRBJ1-1; maybe TRBD1 (5 bases). From germline, CDR1 is SGHTA and CDR2 FQGNSA. With 2 bases removed from V and 0 bases from J, the gap between germline ends came to 16 bases. The length of the CDR3 is 17 residues.

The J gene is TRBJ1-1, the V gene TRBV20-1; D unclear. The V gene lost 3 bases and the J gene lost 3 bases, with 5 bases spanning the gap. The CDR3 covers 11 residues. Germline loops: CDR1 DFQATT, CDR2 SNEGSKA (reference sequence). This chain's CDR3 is CSASPYTEAFF. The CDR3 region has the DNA TGCAGTGCTAGCCCCTACACTGAAGCTTTCTTT.

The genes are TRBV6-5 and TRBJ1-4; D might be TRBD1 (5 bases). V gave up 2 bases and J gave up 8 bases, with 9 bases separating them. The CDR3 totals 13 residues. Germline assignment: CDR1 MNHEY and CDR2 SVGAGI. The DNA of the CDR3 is TGTGCCAGCAGTTACAGGGGAGGAGAAAAACTGTTTTTT. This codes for CASSYRGGEKLFF.

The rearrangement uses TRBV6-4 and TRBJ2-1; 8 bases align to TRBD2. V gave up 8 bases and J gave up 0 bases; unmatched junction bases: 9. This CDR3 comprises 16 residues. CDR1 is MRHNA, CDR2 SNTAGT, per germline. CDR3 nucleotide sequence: TGTGCCAGCGCTAAAGCGGGGGATGGCTCCTACAATGAGCAGTTCTTC. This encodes CASAKAGDGSYNEQFF.

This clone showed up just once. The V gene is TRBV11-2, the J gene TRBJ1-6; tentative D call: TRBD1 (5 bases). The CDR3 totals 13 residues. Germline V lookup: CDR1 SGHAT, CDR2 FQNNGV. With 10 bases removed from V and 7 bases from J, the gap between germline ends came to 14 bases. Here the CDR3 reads CATRDGGNSPLHF. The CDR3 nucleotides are TGTGCCACCAGGGACGGGGGGAATTCACCCCTCCACTTT.

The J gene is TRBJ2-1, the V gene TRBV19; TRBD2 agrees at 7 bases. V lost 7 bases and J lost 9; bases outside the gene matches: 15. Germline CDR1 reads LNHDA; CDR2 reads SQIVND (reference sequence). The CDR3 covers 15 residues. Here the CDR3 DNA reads TGTGCCAGTATCCCCGGGGCGGGAGATTATAGTGAGCAGTTCTTC. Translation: CASIPGAGDYSEQFF.